The TCR beta chain under discussion was sequenced for a study of blood T cell repertoires in COVID-19. Study in general: COVID-19 samples, acute and convalescent, were from the United States, Italy and Spain.

Using immunoSEQ multiplex PCR, the repertoire was profiled, and TCRdb retains in-frame clones only, with some absent. In the table there are a few hundred thousand clones, over 80% of which are singletons. V was clipped by 1 base and J by 9 bases; unmatched bases: 2. The CDR3 has 14 residues. The germline V gene encodes CDR1 SGHNT and CDR2 YENEEA. While infection was still active, Seattle patients were enrolled and then followed longitudinally. This TCR was recovered from a woman aged 70-85 years with COVID-19, enrolled during active disease. V usage is TRBV11-3 and J usage is TRBJ2-1; TRBD2 matches 11 bases. Sequenced input: peripheral blood. The CDR3 loop is CASSLGGTSGEQFF. The CDR3 coding sequence is TGTGCCAGCAGCTTAGGCGGGACTAGCGGTGAGCAGTTCTTC.